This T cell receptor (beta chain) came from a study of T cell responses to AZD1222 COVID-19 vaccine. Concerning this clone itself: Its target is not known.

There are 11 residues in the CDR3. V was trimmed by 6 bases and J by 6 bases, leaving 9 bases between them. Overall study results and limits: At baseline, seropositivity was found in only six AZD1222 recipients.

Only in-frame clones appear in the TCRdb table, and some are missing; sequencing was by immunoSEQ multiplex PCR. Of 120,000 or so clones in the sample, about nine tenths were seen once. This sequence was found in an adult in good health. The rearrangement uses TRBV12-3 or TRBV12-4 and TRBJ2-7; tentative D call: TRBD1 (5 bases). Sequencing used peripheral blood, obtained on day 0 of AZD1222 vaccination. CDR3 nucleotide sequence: TGTGCCAGCAGCCAGGGAAGCGAGCAGTACTTC. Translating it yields CASSQGSEQYF.